This T cell receptor beta chain was captured in a study of cytomegalovirus exposure and HLA in healthy donors. J gave up 1 base and V 5 bases, and 7 bases lay outside the gene matches. The CDR3 is 17 amino acids. Germline-derived CDR1 and CDR2 are SNHLY and FYNNEI. The PCR employed 60 Vbeta primers together with 13 Jbeta primers. The protocol was immunoSEQ multiplex PCR, while the TCRdb copy is restricted to in-frame clones and leaves out a portion. The sample lists over 80,000 clones, 65% to 85% seen once, with about 5.5% in the top ten. Study-level points and caveats: The authors assumed roughly uniform sequencing depth across donors for presence/absence analyses. There were several of the most significant clusters that appeared linked to common viral pathogens in a later analysis.

Comment on this clone: Its matching antigen is unknown.

Source material: PBMCs. This rearrangement joins TRBV2 to TRBJ2-2; 10 nucleotides align to TRBD2. The sequence was collected from a middle-aged man in good health and CMV-seropositive. The CDR3 sequence is CASSPNLAGGNTGELFF. The CDR3 DNA reads TGTGCCAGCAGTCCAAACTTAGCGGGAGGGAACACCGGGGAGCTGTTTTTT.